This T cell receptor beta chain was identified during a study of shared clonotypes between healthy human individuals. In the authors' workflow: Filtering differed since immunoSEQ provided only junctions, with no quality scores. Profiled with immunoSEQ multiplex PCR; TCRdb holds only in-frame clones, not every one. V, J and clone size are taken as reported in that table, and D and trimming were inferred from the DNA itself. The sample has some 790,000 clones, roughly 72% seen once. V gave up 3 bases and J gave up 7 bases; unmatched junction bases: 11. The germline V gene encodes CDR1 MNHEY and CDR2 SMNVEV (reference sequence). CDR3 length equals 16 residues.

The V gene is TRBV27, the J gene TRBJ2-1; TRBD1 agrees at 8 bases. This TCR was recovered from a woman aged 25-40 years in good health. The sample was memory CD4+ T cells sorted from blood. Indicated subset: CD45RA-negative fraction. The CDR3, as DNA: TGTGCCAGCAGTTTCCGAGGACAGGGAGCAGGGAATGAGCAGTTCTTC. It codes for CASSFRGQGAGNEQFF.